The rows below give T cell receptor beta chains drawn from one sample of a study of T cell responses to AZD1222 COVID-19 vaccine. Clones were sequenced by immunoSEQ multiplex PCR, and TCRdb holds only the in-frame ones, with some missing. The sample holds 97,000 or so clones, roughly nine tenths seen once. The sample was peripheral blood, taken on day 0 of AZD1222 vaccination. The receptors originated from an adult in good health. Each CDR3 is given with its conserved first and last residue. The D gene is left open where the match is weak. Where a row states a size, it is once, few, many or the class of an expanded clone; other rows omit it.

J gene	clone size	V gene	D gene	CDR3 protein	CDR3 DNA
TRBJ1-2	NA	TRBV4-2	TRBD1	CASSQDWTGADYGYTF	TGTGCCAGCAGCCAAGATTGGACAGGGGCTGACTATGGCTACACCTTC
TRBJ2-1	once	TRBV7-2	TRBD2	CASSSTGTSNEQFF	TGTGCCAGCAGCTCCACCGGGACTAGCAATGAGCAGTTCTTC
TRBJ2-1	NA	TRBV6-1	TRBD1	CASSGDRGRVGEQFF	TGTGCCAGCAGCGGGGACAGGGGGCGCGTCGGTGAGCAGTTCTTC
TRBJ2-1	NA	TRBV2	TRBD2	CASSVGLASYEQFF	TGTGCCAGCAGTGTTGGACTAGCATCTTATGAGCAGTTCTTC
TRBJ1-2	NA	TRBV19	NA	CASSSQQGVYGYTF	TGTGCCAGTAGTAGCCAACAGGGAGTCTATGGCTACACCTTC
TRBJ1-6	NA	TRBV15	NA	CATRSSYNSPLHF	TGTGCCACTAGGAGCTCCTATAATTCACCCCTCCACTTT
TRBJ1-4	NA	TRBV19	NA	CASSIVWGEKLFF	TGTGCCAGTAGTATAGTATGGGGCGAAAAACTGTTTTTT
TRBJ2-3	NA	TRBV29-1	NA	CSVEPKGGGPDTQYF	TGCAGCGTTGAACCCAAGGGCGGAGGTCCAGATACGCAGTATTTT
TRBJ1-2	NA	TRBV6-4	TRBD1	CASSDSGGGAEGYTF	TGTGCCAGCAGTGACTCAGGAGGGGGCGCGGAAGGCTACACCTTC
TRBJ2-6	few	TRBV10-3	NA	CAISEIRPPSGANVLTF	TGTGCCATCAGTGAGATACGGCCCCCCTCTGGGGCCAACGTCCTGACTTTC
TRBJ2-3	NA	TRBV7-2	NA	CASSLRGLGGGTDTQYF	TGTGCCAGCAGCTTGAGAGGGCTAGGCGGGGGCACAGATACGCAGTATTTT
TRBJ2-7	few	TRBV4-2	NA	CASSQGLGPAYEQYF	TGTGCCAGCAGCCAAGGGTTGGGACCTGCCTACGAGCAGTACTTC
TRBJ1-4	once	TRBV9	NA	CASSSWEHGNEKLFF	TGTGCCAGCAGCTCATGGGAACACGGGAATGAAAAACTGTTTTTT
TRBJ1-2	NA	TRBV6-5	NA	CASSPAQGGGYTF	TGTGCCAGCAGCCCGGCACAGGGCGGTGGCTACACCTTC
TRBJ2-3	NA	TRBV19	TRBD1	CASSLRPGTGVRPDTQYF	TGTGCCAGTAGTTTACGACCCGGGACAGGGGTGAGGCCGGATACGCAGTATTTT
TRBJ1-1	NA	TRBV9	NA	CASSGVGRGEAFF	TGTGCCAGCAGCGGGGTTGGGAGGGGTGAAGCTTTCTTT